This TCR beta chain was sequenced for a study of identical twins. CDR1 is DFQATT and CDR2 is SNEGSKA in the germline V gene (reference sequence). CDR3 size: 13 residues. The V and J ends lost 3 bases and 4 bases, in that order; junction bases with no gene match: 1. Every donor was a healthy Caucasian. In TCRdb, the 5' RACE reads were re-called with MiXCR into one record per CDR3 protein. The data contain 700,000 or so distinct CDR3 sequences, 21% of them singletons. These same data were also listed under a study on T cells expressing NK-cell markers. That work adds: In five to seven donors, dominant CD3+CD56+NKG2C+ clonotypes ranked among the top 10 CD8+ clonotypes.

Sequencing was carried out using PBMCs. J is TRBJ2-5 and V is TRBV20-1, with TRBD2 identical over 11 bases. This clonotype originated in a woman younger than 35 in good health. CDR3 loop: CSASSGRAETQYF. CDR3 DNA: TGCAGTGCTAGTAGCGGGAGGGCAGAGACCCAGTACTTC.